Sequencing of this T cell receptor (beta chain) was carried out in a study of blood T cell repertoires in COVID-19. Looking at the study overall: Collection of acute and convalescent COVID-19 samples took place in the United States, Italy and Spain. Sources were T cells, B-cell-depleted T cells, or PBMCs; the material itself was cDNA or gDNA.

Details on this clone: The junction departs from germline at one end; a sequencing error may be responsible.

The CDR3 totals 17 residues. Germline-derived CDR1 and CDR2 are SSHAT and FNYEAQ (reference sequence). Authors' data handling: Estimated nucleated cell counts came from reference gene primer amplification. The repertoire was sequenced with immunoSEQ multiplex PCR; TCRdb's copy has only in-frame clones and lacks some. V and J calls and clone size are those listed in that table; D and trimming were worked out from the DNA. The repertoire holds about 210,000 clones, with about 92% as singletons. The receptor comes from a man aged 25-45 years with acute or convalescent COVID-19. Specimen: peripheral blood. V is TRBV7-7 and J is TRBJ2-2, with 10 bases aligning to TRBD1. The CDR3 region has the DNA TGTGCTAGCAGCTTAGCCGTGACAGGGGGCCTGACCGGGGAGCTGTTTTTT. This codes for CASSLAVTGGLTGELFF.